The sequence of this T cell receptor (beta chain) was determined in a study of tumor and adjacent non-tumor tissue in lung cancer. Points from the study as a whole: Compared with tumor, normal lung showed significantly lower TCR diversity.

The library came from three nested PCR rounds adapted from ARM-PCR protocols. TCRdb redid the calling of the multiplex PCR reads with MiXCR, one entry per CDR3 protein. The sample contains 100,000 or so distinct CDR3 sequences, less than 75% of which appear only once. On this clonotype itself: Its antigen is undetermined. One end of the junction varies from germline; a read error may be responsible.

The template was RNA from unsorted bulk tissue. Distant lung tissue was collected more than 3 cm away from the tumor edge. Donors were chemotherapy-naive, newly diagnosed lung cancer surgical patients in China, August–late 2014. The CDR3 has 13 amino acids. CDR1 is MNHEY and CDR2 is SVGAGI in the germline V gene. This chain uses TRBV6-5 with TRBJ1-5, with D uncertain. Sequencing input: distant non-tumor lung tissue. The sequence derives from a young man with non-small cell lung cancer. The CDR3 coding sequence is TGTGCCAGCAGTTACTCGATAGGTCAGCCTCAGCATTTT. It yields the protein CASSYSIGQPQHF.